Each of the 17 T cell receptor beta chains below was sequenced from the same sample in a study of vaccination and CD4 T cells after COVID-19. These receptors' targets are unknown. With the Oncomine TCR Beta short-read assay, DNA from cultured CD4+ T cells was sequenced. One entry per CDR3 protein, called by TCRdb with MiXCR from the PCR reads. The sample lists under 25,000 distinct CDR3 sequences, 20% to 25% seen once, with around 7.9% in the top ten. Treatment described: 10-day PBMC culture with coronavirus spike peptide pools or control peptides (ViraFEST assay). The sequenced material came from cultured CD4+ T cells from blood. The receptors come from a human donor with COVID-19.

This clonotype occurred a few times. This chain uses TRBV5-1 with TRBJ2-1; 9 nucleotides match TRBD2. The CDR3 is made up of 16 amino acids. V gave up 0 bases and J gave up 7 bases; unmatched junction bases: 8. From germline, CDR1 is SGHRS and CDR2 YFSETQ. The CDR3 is CASSLATASGVNEQFF. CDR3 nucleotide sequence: TGCGCCAGCAGCTTGGCGACGGCTAGCGGGGTGAATGAGCAGTTCTTC.

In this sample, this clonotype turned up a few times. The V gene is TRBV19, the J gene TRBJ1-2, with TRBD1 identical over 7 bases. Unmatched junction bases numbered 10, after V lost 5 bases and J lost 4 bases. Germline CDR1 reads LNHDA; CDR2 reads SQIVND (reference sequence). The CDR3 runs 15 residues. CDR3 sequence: CASSPGKGAPYGYTF. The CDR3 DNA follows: TGTGCCAGTAGTCCAGGGAAGGGGGCTCCCTATGGCTACACCTTC.

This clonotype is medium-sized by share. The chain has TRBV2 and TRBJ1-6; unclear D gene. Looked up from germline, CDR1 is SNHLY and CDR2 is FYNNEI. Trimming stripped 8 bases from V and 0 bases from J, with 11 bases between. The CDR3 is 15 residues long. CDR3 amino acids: CASGPPSSYNSPLHF. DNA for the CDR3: TGTGCCAGCGGGCCCCCGAGCTCCTATAATTCACCCCTCCACTTT.

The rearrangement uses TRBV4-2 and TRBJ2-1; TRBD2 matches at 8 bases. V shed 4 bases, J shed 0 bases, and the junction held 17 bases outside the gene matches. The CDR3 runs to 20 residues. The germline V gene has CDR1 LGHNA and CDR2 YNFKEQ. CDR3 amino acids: CASSRELQRGSSSSYNEQFF. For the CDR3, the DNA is TGTGCCAGCAGCCGAGAATTACAGCGGGGGTCATCGAGCTCCTACAATGAGCAGTTCTTC.

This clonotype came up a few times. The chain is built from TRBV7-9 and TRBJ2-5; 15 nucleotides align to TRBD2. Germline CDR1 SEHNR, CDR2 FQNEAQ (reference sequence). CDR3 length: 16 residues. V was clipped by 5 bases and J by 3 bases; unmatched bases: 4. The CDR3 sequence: CASSQGLAGGKETQYF. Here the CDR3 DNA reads TGTGCCAGCAGCCAGGGACTAGCGGGGGGAAAAGAGACCCAGTACTTC. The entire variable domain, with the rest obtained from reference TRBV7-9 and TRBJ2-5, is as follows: DTGVSQNPRHKITKRGQNVTFRCDPISEHNRLYWYRQTLGQGPEFLTYFQNEAQLEKSRLLSDRFSAERPKGSFSTLEIQRTEQGDSAMYLCASSQGLAGGKETQYFGPGTRLLVL.

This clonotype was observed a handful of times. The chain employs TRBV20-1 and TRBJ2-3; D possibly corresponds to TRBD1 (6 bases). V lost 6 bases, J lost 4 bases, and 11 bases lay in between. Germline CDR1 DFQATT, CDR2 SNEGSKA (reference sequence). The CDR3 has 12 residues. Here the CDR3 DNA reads TGCAGTGCCCCCAGGGGTCCAGATACGCAGTATTTT. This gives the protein CSAPRGPDTQYF.

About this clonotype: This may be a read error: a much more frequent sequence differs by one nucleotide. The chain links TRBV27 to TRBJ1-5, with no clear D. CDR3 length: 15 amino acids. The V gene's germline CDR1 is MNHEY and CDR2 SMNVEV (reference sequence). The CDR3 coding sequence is TGTACCAGCAGTTCCGCGCCCATCAGCAATCAGCCCCAGCATTTT. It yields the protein CTSSSAPISNQPQHF.

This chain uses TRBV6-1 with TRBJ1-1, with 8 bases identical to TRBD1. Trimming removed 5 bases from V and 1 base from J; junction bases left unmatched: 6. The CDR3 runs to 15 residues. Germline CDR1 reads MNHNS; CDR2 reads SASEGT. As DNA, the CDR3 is TGTGCCAGCAGTAGAGGGGGACAGGCGAACACTGAAGCTTTCTTT. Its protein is CASSRGGQANTEAFF.

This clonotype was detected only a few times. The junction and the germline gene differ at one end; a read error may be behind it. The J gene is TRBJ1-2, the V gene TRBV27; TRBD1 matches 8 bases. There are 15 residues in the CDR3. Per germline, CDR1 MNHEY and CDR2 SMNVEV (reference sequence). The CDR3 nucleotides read TGTGCCAGCAGGAAGGACGCGGACAGGGCCTATGGCTGCACCTTC. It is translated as CASRKDADRAYGCTF.

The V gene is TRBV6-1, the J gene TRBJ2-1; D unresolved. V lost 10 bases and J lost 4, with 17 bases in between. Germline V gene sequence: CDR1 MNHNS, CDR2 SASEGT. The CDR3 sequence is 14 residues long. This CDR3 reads CATSLDGLYNEQFF. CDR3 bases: TGTGCCACCAGCCTCGACGGTCTATACAATGAGCAGTTCTTC.

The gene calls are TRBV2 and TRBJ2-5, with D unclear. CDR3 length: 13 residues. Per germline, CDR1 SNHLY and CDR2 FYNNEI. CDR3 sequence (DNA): TGTGGCGGCGCGCCACGTCCCCAAGAGACCCAGTACTTC. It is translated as CGGAPRPQETQYF.

As DNA, the CDR3 is TGTGCCAGCCGTTACGGCCGGCTAGCGGGGGTTTATGAGCAGTTCTTC. This gives the protein CASRYGRLAGVYEQFF. The chain links TRBV12-3 or TRBV12-4 to TRBJ2-1; 10 bases align to TRBD2. This CDR3 has 16 residues. V was pared by 8 bases and J by 8 bases, with 15 bases of the junction left unmatched.

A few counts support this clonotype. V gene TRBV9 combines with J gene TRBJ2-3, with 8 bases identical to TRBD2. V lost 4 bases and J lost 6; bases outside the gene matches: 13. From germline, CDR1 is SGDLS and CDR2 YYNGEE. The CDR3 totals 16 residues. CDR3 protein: CASSPPWGTSTDTQYF. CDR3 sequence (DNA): TGTGCCAGCAGCCCTCCGTGGGGGACTAGTACCGATACGCAGTATTTT.

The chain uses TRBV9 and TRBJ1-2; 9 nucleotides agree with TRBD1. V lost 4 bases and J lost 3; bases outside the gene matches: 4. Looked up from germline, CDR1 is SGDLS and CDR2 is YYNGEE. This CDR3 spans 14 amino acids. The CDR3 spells CASSPRTGDYGYTF. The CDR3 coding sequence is TGTGCCAGCAGCCCACGGACAGGGGACTATGGCTACACCTTC. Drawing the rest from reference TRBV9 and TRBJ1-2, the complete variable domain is DSGVTQTPKHLITATGQRVTLRCSPRSGDLSVYWYQQSLDQGLQFLIQYYNGEERAKGNILERFSAQQFPDLHSELNLSSLELGDSALYFCASSPRTGDYGYTFGSGTRLTVV.

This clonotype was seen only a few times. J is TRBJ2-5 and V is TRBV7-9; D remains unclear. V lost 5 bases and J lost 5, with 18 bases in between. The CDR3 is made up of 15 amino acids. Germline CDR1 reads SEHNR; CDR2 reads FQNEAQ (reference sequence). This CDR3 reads CASSQQLAAVETQYF. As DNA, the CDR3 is TGTGCCAGCAGCCAACAACTGGCGGCGGTGGAGACCCAGTACTTC.

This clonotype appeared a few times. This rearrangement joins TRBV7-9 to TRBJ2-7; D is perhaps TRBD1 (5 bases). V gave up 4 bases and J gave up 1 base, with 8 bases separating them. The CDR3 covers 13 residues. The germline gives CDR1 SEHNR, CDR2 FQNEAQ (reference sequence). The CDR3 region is CASSSRVSYEQYF. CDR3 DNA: TGTGCCAGCAGCTCCAGGGTTTCCTACGAGCAGTACTTC.

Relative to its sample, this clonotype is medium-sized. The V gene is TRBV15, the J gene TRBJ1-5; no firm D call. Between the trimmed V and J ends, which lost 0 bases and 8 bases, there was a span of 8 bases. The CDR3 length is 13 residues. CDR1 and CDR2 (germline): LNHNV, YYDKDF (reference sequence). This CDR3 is CATSRDRGKPQHF. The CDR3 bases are TGTGCCACCAGCAGAGATCGTGGGAAGCCCCAGCATTTT. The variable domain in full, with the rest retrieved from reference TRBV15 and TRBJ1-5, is DAMVIQNPRYQVTQFGKPVTLSCSQTLNHNVMYWYQQKSSQAPKLLFHYYDKDFNNEADTPDNFQSRRPNTSFCFLDIRSPGLGDTAMYLCATSRDRGKPQHFGDGTRLSIL.